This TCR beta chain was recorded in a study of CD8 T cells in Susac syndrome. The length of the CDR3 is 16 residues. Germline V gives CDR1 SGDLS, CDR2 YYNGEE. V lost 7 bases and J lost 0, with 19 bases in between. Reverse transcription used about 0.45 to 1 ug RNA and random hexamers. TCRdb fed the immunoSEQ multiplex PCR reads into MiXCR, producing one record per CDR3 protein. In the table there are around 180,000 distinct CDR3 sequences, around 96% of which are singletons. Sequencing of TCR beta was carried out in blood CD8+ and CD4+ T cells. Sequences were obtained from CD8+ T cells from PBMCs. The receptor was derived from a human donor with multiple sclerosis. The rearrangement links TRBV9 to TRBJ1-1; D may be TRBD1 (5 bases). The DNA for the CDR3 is TGTGCCAGCGGTGGGACCTTGGGGGACTTGAACACTGAAGCTTTCTTT. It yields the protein CASGGTLGDLNTEAFF.